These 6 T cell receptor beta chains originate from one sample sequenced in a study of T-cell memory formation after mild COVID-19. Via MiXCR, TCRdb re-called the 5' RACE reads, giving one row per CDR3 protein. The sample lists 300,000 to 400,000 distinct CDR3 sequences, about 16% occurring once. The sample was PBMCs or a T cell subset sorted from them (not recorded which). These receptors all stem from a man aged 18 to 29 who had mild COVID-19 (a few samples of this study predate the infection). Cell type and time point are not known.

CDR3 nucleotide sequence: TGTGCCAGCAGTCTCCAGGGAAGGTCACCCCTCCACTTT. It translates to CASSLQGRSPLHF. The V and J genes are TRBV6-5 and TRBJ1-6, with D maybe TRBD1 (5 bases). Deletions cut 5 bases from V and 10 bases from J, with 12 bases between. Germline lookup yields CDR1 MNHEY and CDR2 SVGAGI. The CDR3 sequence is 13 residues long.

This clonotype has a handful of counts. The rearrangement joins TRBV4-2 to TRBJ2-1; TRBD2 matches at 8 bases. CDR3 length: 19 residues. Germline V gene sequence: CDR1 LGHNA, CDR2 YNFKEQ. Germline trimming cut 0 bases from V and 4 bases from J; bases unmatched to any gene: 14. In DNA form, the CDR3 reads TGTGCCAGCAGCCAAGATTTTTCTAGAGCGGGGGACATGTACAATGAGCAGTTCTTC. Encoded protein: CASSQDFSRAGDMYNEQFF.

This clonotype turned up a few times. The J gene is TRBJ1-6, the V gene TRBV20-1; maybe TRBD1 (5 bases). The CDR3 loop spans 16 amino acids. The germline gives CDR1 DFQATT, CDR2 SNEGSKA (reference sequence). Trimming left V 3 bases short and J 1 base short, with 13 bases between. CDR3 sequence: CSARRDGGSYNSPLHF. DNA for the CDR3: TGCAGTGCTAGGAGGGACGGGGGATCCTATAATTCACCCCTCCACTTT.

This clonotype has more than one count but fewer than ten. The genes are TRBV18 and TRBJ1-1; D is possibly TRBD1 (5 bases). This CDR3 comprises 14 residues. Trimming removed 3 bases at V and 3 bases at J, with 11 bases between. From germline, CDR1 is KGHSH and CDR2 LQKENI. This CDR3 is CASSPATGDTEAFF. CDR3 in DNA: TGTGCCAGCTCACCCGCCACGGGGGACACTGAAGCTTTCTTT. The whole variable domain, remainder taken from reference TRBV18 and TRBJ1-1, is NAGVMQNPRHLVRRRGQEARLRCSPMKGHSHVYWYRQLPEEGLKFMVYLQKENIIDESGMPKERFSAEFPKEGPSILRIQQVVRGDSAAYFCASSPATGDTEAFFGQGTRLTVV.

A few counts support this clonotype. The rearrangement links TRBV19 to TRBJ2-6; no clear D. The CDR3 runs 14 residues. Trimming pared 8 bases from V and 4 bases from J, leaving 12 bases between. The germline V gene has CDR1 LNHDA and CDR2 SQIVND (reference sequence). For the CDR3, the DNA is TGTGCCAGTTGTGACCTCCTAGGGGCCAACGTCCTGACTTTC. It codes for CASCDLLGANVLTF.

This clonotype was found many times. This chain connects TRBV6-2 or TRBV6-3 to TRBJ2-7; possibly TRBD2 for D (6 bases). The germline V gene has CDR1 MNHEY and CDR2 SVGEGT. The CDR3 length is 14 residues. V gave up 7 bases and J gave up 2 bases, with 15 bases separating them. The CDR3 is CASTREGATYEQYV. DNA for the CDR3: TGTGCCAGCACGCGGGAAGGGGCCACCTACGAGCAGTACGTC.